The 10 T cell receptor beta chains in this list originate from one sample, sequenced in a study of cytomegalovirus exposure and HLA in healthy donors. Primers included in the PCR were 60 Vbeta and 13 Jbeta primers. Produced via immunoSEQ multiplex PCR; TCRdb's table is partial and in-frame only. The profile covers 110,000 or so clones, with 77% appearing a single time and around 5% taken by the ten largest. The sample consisted of PBMCs. These receptors all stem from a man over 45 in good health and CMV-seropositive.

The genes are TRBV2 and TRBJ1-2, with 9 bases that match TRBD1. The V segment lost 6 bases and the J segment 6 bases; nucleotides outside the gene matches: 17. The germline CDR1 and CDR2 sequences are SNHLY and FYNNEI. The CDR3 spans 17 residues. CDR3 amino acids: CASSHYRYGQGRDGYTF. For the CDR3, the DNA is TGTGCCAGCAGCCACTACCGATACGGACAGGGGAGGGATGGCTACACCTTC.

The V and J genes are TRBV18 and TRBJ2-3; the D is unclear. Trimming cost V 2 bases and J 6 bases, with 12 bases left between them. Germline V gene lookup returns CDR1 KGHSH and CDR2 LQKENI. The CDR3 covers 14 residues. The CDR3 here is CASSPDYSADTQYF. The CDR3 DNA reads TGTGCCAGCTCACCAGATTACAGTGCCGATACGCAGTATTTT.

Notes on this clone: Other DNA sequences of this sample code for an identical CDR3. The chain uses TRBV5-1 and TRBJ1-1; 8 positions match TRBD1. This CDR3 is 13 amino acids long. Trimming cost V 4 bases and J 7 bases; bases outside gene matches: 6. Germline lookup yields CDR1 SGHRS and CDR2 YFSETQ. The CDR3 is CASSAGQGNEAFF. The DNA of the CDR3 is TGCGCCAGCAGCGCCGGACAGGGCAATGAAGCTTTCTTT.

The chain links TRBV30 to TRBJ1-2, with D perhaps matching TRBD1 (6 bases). Deletions cut 3 bases from V and 4 bases from J, with 18 bases between. The CDR3 runs 15 residues. Germline CDR1 and CDR2: GTSNPN and SVGIG (reference sequence). CDR3 protein: CAWSGRGFGPYGYTF. In nucleotides, the CDR3 is TGTGCCTGGAGCGGCAGGGGATTCGGACCCTATGGCTACACCTTC.

The chain is built from TRBV5-1 and TRBJ1-2; D may be TRBD1 (5 bases). Trimming took off 4 bases at V and 4 bases at J, with 14 bases between the two ends. Germline V gene data show CDR1 as SGHRS and CDR2 as YFSETQ. This CDR3 spans 14 amino acids. DNA of the CDR3: TGCGCCAGCAGCCCGGACACGGAGCTCTATGGCTACACCTTC. Translated: CASSPDTELYGYTF.

This chain's CDR3 is CASSLTGRNPLSNSPLHF. The CDR3 bases are TGTGCCAGCAGCTTGACAGGGAGAAATCCGTTATCAAATTCACCCCTCCACTTT. V is TRBV5-7 and J is TRBJ1-6; possible D gene TRBD1, 6 bases. TRBV5-7 is placed among ORFs of uncertain function. V was cut by 1 base and J by 7 bases, with 21 bases left in between. This CDR3 spans 18 amino acids.

In its sample, this clone was seen once. The rearrangement links TRBV2 to TRBJ1-3; D uncertain. Germline assignment: CDR1 SNHLY and CDR2 FYNNEI. The CDR3 sequence is 14 residues long. Trimming left V 6 bases short and J 2 bases short, with 11 bases between. CDR3: CASRRVGTGNTIYF. DNA of the CDR3: TGTGCCAGCAGGAGGGTTGGAACTGGAAACACCATATATTTT.

This chain joins TRBV9 and TRBJ2-7; 10 nucleotides match TRBD1. The CDR3 contains 14 residues. V shed 4 bases and J 7 bases; nucleotides not matched to a gene: 8. The germline gives CDR1 SGDLS, CDR2 YYNGEE. The CDR3 spells CASSPDRGGEEQYF. CDR3 DNA: TGTGCCAGCAGCCCGGACAGGGGGGGTGAAGAGCAGTACTTC.

The chain combines TRBV2 with TRBJ1-2, with D perhaps matching TRBD1 (5 bases). Trimming took off 5 bases at V and 3 bases at J, with 13 bases between the two ends. CDR3 length: 14 residues. CDR1 and CDR2 (germline): SNHLY, FYNNEI. For the CDR3, the DNA is TGTGCCAGCAGTTCCGACAGCCCCTACTATGGCTACACCTTC. This codes for CASSSDSPYYGYTF. The complete variable domain, with remaining parts taken from reference TRBV2 and TRBJ1-2, reads EPEVTQTPSHQVTQMGQEVILRCVPISNHLYFYWYRQILGQKVEFLVSFYNNEISEKSEIFDDQFSVERPDGSNFTLKIRSTKLEDSAMYFCASSSDSPYYGYTFGSGTRLTVV.

This clone turned up a few times. The chain recombines TRBV28 with TRBJ2-7; TRBD2 matches at 8 bases. The J segment lost 3 bases and the V segment lost 6 bases, leaving 4 bases of the junction unmatched. CDR1 is MDHEN and CDR2 is SYDVKM in the germline V gene. This CDR3 is built from 13 residues. CDR3 loop: CASSPGGDYEQYF. The CDR3 bases are TGTGCCAGCAGCCCGGGGGGGGACTACGAGCAGTACTTC. The whole variable domain, remainder taken from reference TRBV28 and TRBJ2-7, is DVKVTQSSRYLVKRTGEKVFLECVQDMDHENMFWYRQDPGLGLRLIYFSYDVKMKEKGDIPEGYSVSREKKERFSLILESASTNQTSMYLCASSPGGDYEQYFGPGTRLTVT.